A single sample is the source of the 3 T cell receptor beta chains below, sequenced in a study of T cell repertoires in cytomegalovirus infection. TCRdb analysed the reads with MiXCR anew, one entry per CDR3 protein. This sample has approximately 30,000 distinct CDR3 sequences, with about a fifth found just once. These receptors lack a known antigen. Source: CD8+ T cells from cultured PBMCs, taken from culture after CMV antigen stimulation. These receptors all come from a human donor in good health (CMV status not recorded). Some clones in this sample may be carry-over from other donors' samples.

The rearrangement uses TRBV28 and TRBJ2-1; D is unresolved. Trimming took off 2 bases at V and 4 bases at J, with 6 bases between the two ends. The CDR3 has 13 residues. Germline loops: CDR1 MDHEN, CDR2 SYDVKM. The CDR3 region has the DNA TGTGCCAGCAGTTTACGGAGTTACAATGAGCAGTTCTTC. Encoded protein: CASSLRSYNEQFF.

This clonotype was counted many times. The rearrangement uses TRBV4-2 and TRBJ2-2, with unresolved D. The germline gives CDR1 LGHNA, CDR2 YNFKEQ. Trimming pared 0 bases from V and 4 bases from J, leaving 0 bases between. The CDR3 sequence is 12 residues long. The CDR3 reads CASSQDTGELFF. The CDR3 coding sequence is TGTGCCAGCAGCCAAGACACCGGGGAGCTGTTTTTT.

This clonotype has just a few counts. This chain uses TRBV27 with TRBJ2-5, with TRBD2 matching over 7 bases. The ends lost 5 bases at V and 1 base at J; junction bases unmatched: 7. The CDR3 length is 15 residues. Germline V gives CDR1 MNHEY, CDR2 SMNVEV (reference sequence). The CDR3: CASSPTSLLQETQYF. CDR3 nucleotides: TGTGCCAGCAGTCCGACTAGCCTCCTCCAAGAGACCCAGTACTTC.